This paragraph covers one T cell receptor beta chain sequence. Per germline, CDR1 KGHDR and CDR2 SFDVKD. This CDR3 has 15 amino acids. V gave up 6 bases and J gave up 5 bases; unmatched junction bases: 8. The sample originates from a study of blood T cell repertoires in COVID-19. Study as a whole: Specimens from acute and convalescent COVID-19 originated in the United States, Italy and Spain. PBMCs, B-cell-depleted T cells, or T cells were the source of the cDNA or gDNA that made up the material.

In the original processing: Amplified reference gene primers provided the basis for estimating nucleated cell counts. Measured with immunoSEQ multiplex PCR; TCRdb has only the in-frame clones, and not every one. V, J and clone size reflect that table, while D and trimming were determined from the DNA. This sample has 95,000 to 100,000 clones, with around 85% found just once. What was sequenced was peripheral blood. The rearrangement links TRBV24-1 to TRBJ2-5; 10 bases match TRBD2. The origin of this receptor is a woman aged 70-85 years with active or convalescent COVID-19. The CDR3 here is CATSRERGGRETQYF. As DNA, the CDR3 is TGTGCCACCAGTAGGGAGCGGGGGGGCCGGGAGACCCAGTACTTC.